The sequence of this T cell receptor (beta chain) was determined in a study of OX40 agonist ivuxolimab in advanced cancers. Study results and limitations: CD4+ T cells averaged fewer expanded clones than CD8+ T cells.

This table comes from immunoSEQ multiplex PCR, and its TCRdb copy is limited to in-frame clones, with some not included. Of 90,000 to 150,000 clones listed, more than 80% are singletons. About this clone: Its antigen is as yet unknown.

The junction had 11 bases not matched to a gene; V was cut back by 5 bases and J by 8 bases. The CDR3 consists of 15 residues. Germline CDR1 reads SGHAT; CDR2 reads FQNNGV. The origin of this receptor is an adult with an advanced solid tumor such as melanoma, head and neck, liver or kidney cancer. This chain links TRBV11-2 with TRBJ2-3; the match to TRBD2 covers 9 bases. This material consisted of CD4+ or CD8+ T cells sorted from blood, taken in a trial of the OX40 agonist ivuxolimab. CDR3 residues: CASSTISGGGGTQYF. The CDR3 bases are TGTGCCAGCAGCACAATTAGCGGGGGCGGGGGTACGCAGTATTTT.